This section outlines one T cell receptor (beta chain) sequence together with its context. Deletions cut 5 bases from V and 0 bases from J, with 22 bases between. The CDR3 is 18 residues long. Per germline, CDR1 SEHNR and CDR2 FQNEAQ (reference sequence). The data were obtained in a study of blood T cell repertoires in COVID-19. Whole-study context: The samples span acute and convalescent COVID-19 from the United States, Italy and Spain. T cells, B-cell-depleted T cells, or PBMCs supplied cDNA or gDNA.

Authors' methods: Amplifying reference gene primers gave estimates of nucleated cell counts. Produced via immunoSEQ multiplex PCR; TCRdb's table is partial and in-frame only. Clone size and V and J calls were adopted from that table, with D and trimming inferred from the DNA. The data contain around 170,000 clones, 74% of them singletons. This receptor was identified in a woman at least 80 years old with acute or convalescent COVID-19. This chain links TRBV7-9 with TRBJ1-1; D possibly corresponds to TRBD1 (6 bases). The sample consisted of peripheral blood. The CDR3 DNA reads as TGTGCCAGCAGCGTCATCGCGGGGGGCGGGACAATGAACACTGAAGCTTTCTTT. Translated, it gives CASSVIAGGGTMNTEAFF.